The sequence of this T cell receptor beta chain was determined in a study of cytomegalovirus exposure and HLA in healthy donors. At the level of the study: Sequencing of some 190 million T cells in an earlier analysis found 90 million to 120 million unique TCR beta sequences.

PCR amplification relied on 60 Vbeta primers (plus 13 Jbeta primers). The method was immunoSEQ multiplex PCR; TCRdb's version includes in-frame clones alone and lacks a portion of them. The sample shows over 90,000 clones, 81% of them seen only once. Trimming cost V 5 bases and J 6 bases; bases outside gene matches: 7. The CDR3 has 14 residues. CDR1 and CDR2 from the germline V gene are MNHEY and SVGAGI. This receptor was obtained from a man aged 35 to 55 in good health and CMV-seropositive. The gene calls are TRBV6-5 and TRBJ2-3; 8 bases are a match to TRBD1. Material: PBMCs. CDR3 DNA sequence: TGTGCCAGCAGTAGGACAGGGAGAGCCGATACGCAGTATTTT. Amino acid sequence: CASSRTGRADTQYF.